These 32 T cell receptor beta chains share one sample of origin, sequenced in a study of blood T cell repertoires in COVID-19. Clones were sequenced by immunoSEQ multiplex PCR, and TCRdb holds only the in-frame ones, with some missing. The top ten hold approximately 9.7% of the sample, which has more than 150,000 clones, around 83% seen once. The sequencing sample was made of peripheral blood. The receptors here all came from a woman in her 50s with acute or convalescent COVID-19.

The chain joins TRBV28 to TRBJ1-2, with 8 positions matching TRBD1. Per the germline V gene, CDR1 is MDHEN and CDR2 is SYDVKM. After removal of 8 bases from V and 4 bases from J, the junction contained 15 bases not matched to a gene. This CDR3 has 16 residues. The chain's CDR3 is CASLTWDRYLGYGYTF. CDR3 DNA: TGTGCCAGCCTTACCTGGGACAGGTATTTAGGCTATGGCTACACCTTC.

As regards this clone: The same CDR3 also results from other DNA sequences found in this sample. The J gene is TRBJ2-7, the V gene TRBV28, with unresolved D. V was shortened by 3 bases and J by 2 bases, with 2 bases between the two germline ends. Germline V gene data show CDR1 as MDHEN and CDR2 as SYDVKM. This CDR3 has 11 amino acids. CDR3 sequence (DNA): TGTGCCAGCAGTTTTACCTACGAGCAGTACTTC. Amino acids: CASSFTYEQYF.

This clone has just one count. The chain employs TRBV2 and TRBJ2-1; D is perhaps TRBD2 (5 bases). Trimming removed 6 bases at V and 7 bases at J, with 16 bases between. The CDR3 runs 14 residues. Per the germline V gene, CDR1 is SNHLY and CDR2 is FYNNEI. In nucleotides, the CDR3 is TGTGCCAGCAGCCTACTAGTTACGGCAAATGAGCAGTTCTTC. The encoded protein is CASSLLVTANEQFF.

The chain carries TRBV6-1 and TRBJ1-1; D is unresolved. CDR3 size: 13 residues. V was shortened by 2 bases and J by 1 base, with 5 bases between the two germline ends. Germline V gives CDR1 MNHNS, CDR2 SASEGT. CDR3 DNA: TGTGCCAGCAGTGAATTAGAGAACACTGAAGCTTTCTTT. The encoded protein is CASSELENTEAFF.

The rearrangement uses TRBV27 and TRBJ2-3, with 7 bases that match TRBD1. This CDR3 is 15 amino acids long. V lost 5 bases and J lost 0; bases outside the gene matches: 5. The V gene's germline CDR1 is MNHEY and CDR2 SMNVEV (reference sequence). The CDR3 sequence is CASSETGASTDTQYF. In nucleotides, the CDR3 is TGTGCCAGCAGTGAAACAGGGGCTAGCACAGATACGCAGTATTTT.

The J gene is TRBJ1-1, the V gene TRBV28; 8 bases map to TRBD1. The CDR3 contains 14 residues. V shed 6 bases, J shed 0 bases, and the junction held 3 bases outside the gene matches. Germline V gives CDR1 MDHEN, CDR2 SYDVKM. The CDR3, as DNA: TGTGCCAGCAGCTCAGGGGGCCTGAACACTGAAGCTTTCTTT. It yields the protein CASSSGGLNTEAFF.

The CDR3 DNA reads as TGTGCCAGCAGCCCGGGGGACAGCCGCTACGAGCAGTACTTC. It specifies CASSPGDSRYEQYF. This sequence joins TRBV7-9 and TRBJ2-7; D perhaps matches TRBD1 (7 bases). The germline V and J ends were trimmed by 5 bases and 3 bases, with 14 bases remaining between them. Germline values: CDR1 SEHNR, CDR2 FQNEAQ (reference sequence). This CDR3 comprises 14 residues.

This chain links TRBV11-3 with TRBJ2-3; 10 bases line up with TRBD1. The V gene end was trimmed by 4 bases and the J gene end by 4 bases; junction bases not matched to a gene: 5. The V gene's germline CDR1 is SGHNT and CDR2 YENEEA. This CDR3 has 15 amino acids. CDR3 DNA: TGTGCCAGCAGCTGGGACGGGACAGGGGCAGATACGCAGTATTTT. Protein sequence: CASSWDGTGADTQYF.

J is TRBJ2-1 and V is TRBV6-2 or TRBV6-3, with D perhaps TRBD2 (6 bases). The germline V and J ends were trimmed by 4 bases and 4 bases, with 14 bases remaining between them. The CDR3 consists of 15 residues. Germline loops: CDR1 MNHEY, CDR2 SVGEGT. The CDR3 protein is CASSFGLAAYNEQFF. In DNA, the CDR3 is TGTGCCAGCAGTTTCGGGTTAGCGGCTTACAATGAGCAGTTCTTC.

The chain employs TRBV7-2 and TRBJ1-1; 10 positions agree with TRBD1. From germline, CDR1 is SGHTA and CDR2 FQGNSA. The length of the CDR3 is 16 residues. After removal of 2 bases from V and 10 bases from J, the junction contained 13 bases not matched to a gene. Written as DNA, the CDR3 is TGTGCCAGCAGCTTAATAAGTGGACAGGGGGTGTCAGCAGCTTTCTTT. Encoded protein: CASSLISGQGVSAAFF. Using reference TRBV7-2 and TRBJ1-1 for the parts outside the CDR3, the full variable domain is GAGVSQSPSNKVTEKGKDVELRCDPISGHTALYWYRQSLGQGLEFLIYFQGNSAPDKSGLPSDRFSAERTGGSVSTLTIQRTQQEDSAVYLCASSLISGQGVSAAFFGQGTRLTVV.

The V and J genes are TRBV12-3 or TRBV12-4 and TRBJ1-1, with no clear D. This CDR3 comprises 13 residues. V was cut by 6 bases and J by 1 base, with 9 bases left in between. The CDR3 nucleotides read TGTGCCAGCAGCTTGACACCGAACACTGAAGCTTTCTTT. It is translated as CASSLTPNTEAFF.

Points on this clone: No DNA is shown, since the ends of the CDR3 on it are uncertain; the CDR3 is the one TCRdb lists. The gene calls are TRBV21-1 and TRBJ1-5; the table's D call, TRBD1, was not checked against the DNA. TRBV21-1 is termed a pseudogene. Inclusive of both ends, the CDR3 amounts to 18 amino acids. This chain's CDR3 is CASSKVGQGARVAQPQHF.

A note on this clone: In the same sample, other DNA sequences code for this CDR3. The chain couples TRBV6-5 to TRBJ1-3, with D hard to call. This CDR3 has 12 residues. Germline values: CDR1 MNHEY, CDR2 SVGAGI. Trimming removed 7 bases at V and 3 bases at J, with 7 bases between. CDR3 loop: CASTSSGNTIYF. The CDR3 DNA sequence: TGTGCCAGCACCTCGAGTGGAAACACCATATATTTT.

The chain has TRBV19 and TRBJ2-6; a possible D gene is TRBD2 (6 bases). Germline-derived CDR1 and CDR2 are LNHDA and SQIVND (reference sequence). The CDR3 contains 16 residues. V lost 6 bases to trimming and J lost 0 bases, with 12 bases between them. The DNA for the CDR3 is TGTGCCAGTAGCCTTTCCGGGGGCTCTGGGGCCAACGTCCTGACTTTC. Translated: CASSLSGGSGANVLTF.

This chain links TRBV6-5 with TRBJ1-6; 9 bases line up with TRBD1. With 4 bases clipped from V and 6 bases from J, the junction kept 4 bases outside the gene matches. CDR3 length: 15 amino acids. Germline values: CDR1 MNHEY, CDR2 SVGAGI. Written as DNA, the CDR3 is TGTGCCAGCAGTTTGAGGGGACAGGGTAATTCACCCCTCCACTTT. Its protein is CASSLRGQGNSPLHF.

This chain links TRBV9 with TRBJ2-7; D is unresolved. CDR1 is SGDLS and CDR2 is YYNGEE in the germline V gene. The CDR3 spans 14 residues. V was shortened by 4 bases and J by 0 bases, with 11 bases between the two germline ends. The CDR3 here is CASSPRGSSYEQYF. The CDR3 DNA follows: TGTGCCAGCAGCCCCAGAGGCAGCTCCTACGAGCAGTACTTC.

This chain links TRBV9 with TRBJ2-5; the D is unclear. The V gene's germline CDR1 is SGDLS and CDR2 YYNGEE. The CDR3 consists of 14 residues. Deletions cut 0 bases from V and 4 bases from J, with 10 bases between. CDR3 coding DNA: TGTGCCAGCAGCGTAGGCTCGCGATTAGAGACCCAGTACTTC. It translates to CASSVGSRLETQYF.

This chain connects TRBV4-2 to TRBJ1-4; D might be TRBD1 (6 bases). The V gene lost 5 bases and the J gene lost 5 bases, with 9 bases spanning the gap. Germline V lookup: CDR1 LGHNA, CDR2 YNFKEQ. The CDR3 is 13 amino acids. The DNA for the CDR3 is TGTGCCAGCAGCTCACAGGGAAATGAAAAACTGTTTTTT. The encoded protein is CASSSQGNEKLFF.

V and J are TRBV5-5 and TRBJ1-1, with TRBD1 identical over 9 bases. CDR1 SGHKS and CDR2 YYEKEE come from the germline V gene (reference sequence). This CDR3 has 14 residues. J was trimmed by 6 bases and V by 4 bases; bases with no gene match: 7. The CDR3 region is CASSRRDRAPEAFF. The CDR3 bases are TGTGCCAGCAGCAGGCGGGACAGGGCCCCTGAAGCTTTCTTT.

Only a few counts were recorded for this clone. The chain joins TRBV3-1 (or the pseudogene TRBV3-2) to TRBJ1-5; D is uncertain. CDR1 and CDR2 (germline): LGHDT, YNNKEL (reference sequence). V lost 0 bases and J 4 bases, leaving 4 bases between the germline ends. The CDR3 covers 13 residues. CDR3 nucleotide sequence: TGTGCCAGCAGCCAAGATACAAATCAGCCCCAGCATTTT. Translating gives CASSQDTNQPQHF.

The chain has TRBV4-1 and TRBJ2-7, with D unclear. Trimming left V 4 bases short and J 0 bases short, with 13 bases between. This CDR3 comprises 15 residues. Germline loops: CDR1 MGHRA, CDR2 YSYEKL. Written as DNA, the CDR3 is TGCGCCAGCAGCCTCTTAGAAACTTACTCCTACGAGCAGTACTTC. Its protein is CASSLLETYSYEQYF.

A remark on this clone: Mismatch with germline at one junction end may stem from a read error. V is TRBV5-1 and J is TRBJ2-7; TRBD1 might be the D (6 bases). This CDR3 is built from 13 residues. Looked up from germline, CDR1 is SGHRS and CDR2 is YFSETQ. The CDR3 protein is CAGRDRQAEMQYF. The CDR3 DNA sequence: TGCGCCGGCAGGGATAGACAGGCCGAGATGCAGTACTTC.

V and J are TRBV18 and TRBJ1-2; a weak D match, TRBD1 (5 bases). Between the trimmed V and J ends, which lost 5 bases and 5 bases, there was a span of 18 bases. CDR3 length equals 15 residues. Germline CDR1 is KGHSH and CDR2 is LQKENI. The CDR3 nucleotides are TGTGCCAGCTCATCTTCAGGGTTGATAGGGTATGGCTACACCTTC. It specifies CASSSSGLIGYGYTF.

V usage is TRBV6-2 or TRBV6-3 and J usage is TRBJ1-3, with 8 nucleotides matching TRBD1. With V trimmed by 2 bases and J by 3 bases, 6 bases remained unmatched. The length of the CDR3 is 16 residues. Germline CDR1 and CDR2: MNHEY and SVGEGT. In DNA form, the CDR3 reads TGTGCCAGCAGTTACGGCCCGGGACAGGATGGAAACACCATATATTTT. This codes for CASSYGPGQDGNTIYF.

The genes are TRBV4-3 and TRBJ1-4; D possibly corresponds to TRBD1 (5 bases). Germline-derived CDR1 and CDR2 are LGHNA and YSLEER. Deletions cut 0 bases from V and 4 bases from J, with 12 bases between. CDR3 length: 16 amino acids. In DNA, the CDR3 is TGCGCCAGCAGCCAAGAATGGACAAGGCTTAATGAAAAACTGTTTTTT. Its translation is CASSQEWTRLNEKLFF.

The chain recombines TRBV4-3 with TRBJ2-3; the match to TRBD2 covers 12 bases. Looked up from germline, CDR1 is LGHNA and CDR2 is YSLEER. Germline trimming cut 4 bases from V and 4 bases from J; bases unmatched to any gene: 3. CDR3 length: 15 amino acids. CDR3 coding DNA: TGCGCCAGCAGCCGTACTAGCGGGGGGTCAGATACGCAGTATTTT. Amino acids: CASSRTSGGSDTQYF.

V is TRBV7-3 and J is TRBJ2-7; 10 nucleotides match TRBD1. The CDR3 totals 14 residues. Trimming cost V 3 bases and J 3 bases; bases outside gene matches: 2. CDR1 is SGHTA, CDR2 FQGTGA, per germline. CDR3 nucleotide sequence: TGTGCCAGCAGCTTGGGACAGGGGAACTACGAGCAGTACTTC. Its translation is CASSLGQGNYEQYF.

This chain's CDR3 is CSVELRAGGTEAFF. CDR3 coding DNA: TGCAGCGTTGAACTCAGGGCAGGCGGCACTGAAGCTTTCTTT. This chain uses TRBV29-1 with TRBJ1-1, with D perhaps matching TRBD1 (5 bases). The CDR3 is 14 amino acids. V was clipped by 2 bases and J by 4 bases, with 14 bases between them. Germline CDR1 reads SQVTM; CDR2 reads ANQGSEA.

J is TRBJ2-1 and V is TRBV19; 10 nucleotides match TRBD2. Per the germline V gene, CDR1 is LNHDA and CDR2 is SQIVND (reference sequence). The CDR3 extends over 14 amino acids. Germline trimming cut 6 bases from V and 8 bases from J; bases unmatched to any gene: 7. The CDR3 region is CASSPSGSRHEQFF. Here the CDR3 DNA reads TGTGCCAGTAGCCCTAGCGGGAGTCGTCATGAGCAGTTCTTC.

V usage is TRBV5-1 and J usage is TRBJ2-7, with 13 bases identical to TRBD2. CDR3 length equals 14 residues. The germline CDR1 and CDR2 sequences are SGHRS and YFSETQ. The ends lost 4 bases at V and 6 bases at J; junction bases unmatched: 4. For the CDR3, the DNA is TGCGCCAGCAGCCCGGGGACTAGCGGGACCGAGCAGTACTTC. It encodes CASSPGTSGTEQYF. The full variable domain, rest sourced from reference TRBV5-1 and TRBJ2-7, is KAGVTQTPRYLIKTRGQQVTLSCSPISGHRSVSWYQQTPGQGLQFLFEYFSETQRNKGNFPGRFSGRQFSNSRSEMNVSTLELGDSALYLCASSPGTSGTEQYFGPGTRLTVT.

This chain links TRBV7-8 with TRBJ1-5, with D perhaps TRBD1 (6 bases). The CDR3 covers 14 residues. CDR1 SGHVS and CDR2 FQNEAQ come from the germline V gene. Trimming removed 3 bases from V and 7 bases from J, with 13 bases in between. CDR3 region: CASSLGRGAQPQHF. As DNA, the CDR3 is TGTGCCAGCAGCTTGGGCAGGGGAGCGCAGCCCCAGCATTTT.

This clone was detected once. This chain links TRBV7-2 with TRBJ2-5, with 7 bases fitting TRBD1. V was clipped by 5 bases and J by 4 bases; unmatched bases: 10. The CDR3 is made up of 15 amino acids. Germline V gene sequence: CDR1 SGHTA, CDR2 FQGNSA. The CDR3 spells CASSQRTGPPETQYF. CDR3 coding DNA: TGTGCCAGCAGCCAACGGACAGGCCCGCCAGAGACCCAGTACTTC.